Here is one T cell receptor (beta chain) with its context. Looked up from germline, CDR1 is LNHNV and CDR2 is YYDKDF (reference sequence). This CDR3 region has 18 residues. The J segment lost 1 base and the V segment lost 0 bases, leaving 11 bases of the junction unmatched. This sample stems from a study of technical replicates of blood from a handful of donors. Repertoires were generated with immunoSEQ multiplex PCR, while TCRdb's copy carries only in-frame clones and drops some. The sample shows under 110,000 clones, 96% of them seen only once. Sample: T cells isolated from PBMCs. V usage is TRBV15 and J usage is TRBJ2-7, with 8 bases fitting TRBD2. The sequence derives from a human donor in good health. CDR3 sequence: CATSRDRTSGRGSYEQYF. Written as DNA, the CDR3 is TGTGCCACCAGCAGAGATCGAACTAGCGGTCGAGGATCCTACGAGCAGTACTTC.